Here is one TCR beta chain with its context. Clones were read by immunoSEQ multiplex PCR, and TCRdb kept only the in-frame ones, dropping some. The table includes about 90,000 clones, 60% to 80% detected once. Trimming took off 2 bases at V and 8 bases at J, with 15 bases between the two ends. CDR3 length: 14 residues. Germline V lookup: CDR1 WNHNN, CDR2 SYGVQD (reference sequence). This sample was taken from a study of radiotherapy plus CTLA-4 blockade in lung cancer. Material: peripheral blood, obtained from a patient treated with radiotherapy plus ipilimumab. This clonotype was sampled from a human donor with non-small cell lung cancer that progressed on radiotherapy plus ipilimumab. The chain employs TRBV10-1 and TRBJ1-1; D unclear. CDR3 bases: TGCGCCAGCAGTGAGAGGACCCAGGACTCCGAAGCTTTCTTT. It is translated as CASSERTQDSEAFF.